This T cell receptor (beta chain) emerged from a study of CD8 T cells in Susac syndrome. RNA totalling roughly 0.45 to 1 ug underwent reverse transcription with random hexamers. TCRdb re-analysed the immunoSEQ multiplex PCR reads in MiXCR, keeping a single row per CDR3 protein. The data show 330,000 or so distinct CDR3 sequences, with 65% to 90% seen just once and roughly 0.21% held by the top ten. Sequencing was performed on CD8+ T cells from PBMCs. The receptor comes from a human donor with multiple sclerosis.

DNA of the CDR3: TGTGCCTGGAGTGTCGGGGTCATTGGGGACGAGCAGTACTTC. Encoded protein: CAWSVGVIGDEQYF. The V and J genes are TRBV30 and TRBJ2-7; TRBD2 is a possible D gene (5 bases). This CDR3 region has 14 residues. The germline V gene encodes CDR1 GTSNPN and CDR2 SVGIG (reference sequence). Trimming removed 0 bases at V and 5 bases at J, with 14 bases between.